These 12 T cell receptor beta chains originate from one sample sequenced in a study of molecular identifiers for immune sequencing clone quantification (dated by TCRdb to the late 2010s). Library preparation used PCR. Sequencing was performed on an Illumina HiSeq 4000. TCRdb trimmed the raw reads at Q25, called clones with MiXCR and kept productive beta chains. Identical CDR3 protein sequences are pooled into one entry, listed with their most common genes and DNA. This sample comprises about 640,000 distinct CDR3 sequences, around 20% of them detected only once. Of the sample, roughly 0.85% is held by the ten largest clones. Specimen: naive CD8+ T cells from blood, with Jurkat cell RNA spiked in. According to the study, the label for this sample's cell subset or site signals: FACS-sorted CD8+CD4-CCR7+CD45RA+ naive T cells. The receptors were sampled from a human donor in good health. Some libraries in this study had Jurkat cell RNA spiked in.

The chain employs TRBV4-3 and TRBJ1-4, with 10 bases identical to TRBD1. The CDR3 runs 15 residues. The V segment lost 0 bases and the J segment 8 bases; nucleotides outside the gene matches: 3. Germline V gene data show CDR1 as LGHNA and CDR2 as YSLEER. CDR3 nucleotides: TGCGCCAGCAGCCAAGATCGGGACAGGGGCGAAAAACTGTTTTTT. This gives the protein CASSQDRDRGEKLFF.

To note about this clonotype: This clone may be a read error of a much larger clone one base away. The chain carries TRBV19 and TRBJ1-1; the D gene is possibly TRBD1 (5 bases). Per germline, CDR1 LNHDA and CDR2 SQIVND (reference sequence). The CDR3 consists of 12 residues. The CDR3 nucleotides are TGTGCCAGTAGTATCGGGACGCTTGGAGCTCTCTTT. Its protein is CASSIGTLGALF.

This clonotype was found many times. V usage is TRBV4-1 and J usage is TRBJ2-7; 7 nucleotides match TRBD1. Germline V lookup: CDR1 MGHRA, CDR2 YSYEKL. CDR3 length: 16 amino acids. The V gene end was trimmed by 0 bases and the J gene end by 3 bases; junction bases not matched to a gene: 8. The CDR3 DNA sequence: TGCGCCAGCAGCCAAGAACCTGACAGGGCCCTCTACGAGCAGTACTTC. Translating gives CASSQEPDRALYEQYF.

This clonotype was observed many times. The chain carries TRBV7-9 and TRBJ2-3; 9 positions agree with TRBD1. The CDR3 is 16 residues long. J lost 3 bases, V lost 7 bases, and 11 bases had no gene match. Germline V CDR1 and CDR2: SEHNR, FQNEAQ (reference sequence). This CDR3 is CASNPPRDRVTDTQYF. CDR3 DNA: TGTGCCAGCAACCCACCCCGGGACAGGGTTACAGATACGCAGTATTTT.

Regarding this clonotype: This clone may be a read error of a much larger clone one base away. The V call is TRBV21-1, the J call TRBJ2-5; the DNA was not used to check the table's D call, TRBD2. TRBV21-1 is designated a pseudogene. This CDR3 is built from 15 residues. The CDR3 coding sequence is TGTGCCAGCAGCAAATGTAAGGGACCCCCCGCGGCCCAGTACTTC. Protein: CASSKCKGPPAAQYF.

This clonotype was picked up many times. The rearrangement links TRBV12-3 or TRBV12-4 to TRBJ2-4, with 7 bases that match TRBD1. The CDR3 sequence is 14 residues long. J gave up 4 bases and V 6 bases, and 6 bases lay outside the gene matches. The CDR3 spells CASSLGQAKNIQYF. The DNA of the CDR3 is TGTGCCAGCAGCCTTGGACAGGCTAAAAACATTCAGTACTTC.

This clonotype was seen repeatedly, ten times or more. CDR3 protein: CASDWGVLSNQPQHF. CDR3 sequence (DNA): TGTGCCAGTGATTGGGGGGTATTAAGCAATCAGCCCCAGCATTTT. J is TRBJ1-5 and V is TRBV19, with D tentatively TRBD1 (5 bases). The length of the CDR3 is 15 residues. The germline V gene has CDR1 LNHDA and CDR2 SQIVND (reference sequence). The germline V and J ends were trimmed by 8 bases and 1 base, with 15 bases remaining between them.

This clonotype appeared a few times. The V gene is TRBV6-2 or TRBV6-3, the J gene TRBJ2-7, with TRBD2 identical over 11 bases. The length of the CDR3 is 15 residues. Trimming took 4 bases from V and 3 from J; bases not matched to a gene: 5. Germline V gene data show CDR1 as MNHEY and CDR2 as SVGEGT. The CDR3: CASSLPTSGSYEQYF. The CDR3 DNA reads TGTGCCAGCAGTTTACCTACTAGCGGGAGCTACGAGCAGTACTTC.

This clonotype appeared many times. The J gene is TRBJ1-1, the V gene TRBV7-2; no firm D call. In germline, CDR1 is SGHTA, CDR2 FQGNSA. Trimming took off 3 bases at V and 8 bases at J, with 16 bases between the two ends. The CDR3 totals 14 residues. CDR3 loop: CASSFSAPGEEAFF. For the CDR3, the DNA is TGTGCCAGCAGCTTTAGTGCCCCTGGGGAGGAAGCTTTCTTT.

This clonotype showed up just a few times. V is TRBV27 and J is TRBJ1-5; no firm D call. The germline V gene has CDR1 MNHEY and CDR2 SMNVEV (reference sequence). This CDR3 region has 13 residues. V was clipped by 4 bases and J by 3 bases, with 7 bases between them. The CDR3 is CASSWAANQPQHF. DNA for the CDR3: TGTGCCAGCAGTTGGGCGGCCAATCAGCCCCAGCATTTT.

This clonotype was recorded once. Since a much larger clone is just one base distant, this may be a read error. CDR3 in DNA: TGTGCCAACAGTGAACTGGACAGGGATCGGAATTCACCCCTCCACTTT. Translation gives CANSELDRDRNSPLHF. The chain combines TRBV25-1 with TRBJ1-6; TRBD1 matches 8 bases. The CDR3 is 16 amino acids. Germline V lookup: CDR1 MGHDK, CDR2 SYGVNS.

This clonotype occurred a few times. The chain combines TRBV7-9 with TRBJ2-7, with no clear D. This CDR3 spans 15 amino acids. V lost 1 base and J 5 bases, leaving 15 bases between the germline ends. Germline CDR1 SEHNR, CDR2 FQNEAQ (reference sequence). CDR3 amino acids: CASSLGRDWLNEQYF. CDR3 sequence (DNA): TGTGCCAGCAGCTTAGGCCGCGACTGGTTGAACGAGCAGTACTTC.